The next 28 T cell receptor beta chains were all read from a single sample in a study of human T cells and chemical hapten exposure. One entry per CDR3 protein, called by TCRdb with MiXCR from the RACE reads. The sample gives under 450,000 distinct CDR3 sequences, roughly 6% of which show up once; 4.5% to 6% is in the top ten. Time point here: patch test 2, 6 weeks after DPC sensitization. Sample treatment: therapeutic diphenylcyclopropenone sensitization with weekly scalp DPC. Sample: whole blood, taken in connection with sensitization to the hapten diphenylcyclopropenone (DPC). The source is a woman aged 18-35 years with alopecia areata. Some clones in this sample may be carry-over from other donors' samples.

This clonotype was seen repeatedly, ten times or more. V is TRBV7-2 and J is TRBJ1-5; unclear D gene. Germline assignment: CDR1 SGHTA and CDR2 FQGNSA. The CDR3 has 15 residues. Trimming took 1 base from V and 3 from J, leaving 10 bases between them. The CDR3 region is CASSLGRRSNQPQHF. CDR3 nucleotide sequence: TGTGCCAGCAGCTTAGGTCGCAGATCCAATCAGCCCCAGCATTTT.

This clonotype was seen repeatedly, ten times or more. The CDR3 sequence is CATLKSMNTEAFF. In DNA, the CDR3 is TGTGCCACCCTTAAATCCATGAACACTGAAGCTTTCTTT. The chain is built from TRBV6-5 and TRBJ1-1; D unclear. Germline V gene sequence: CDR1 MNHEY, CDR2 SVGAGI. The CDR3 spans 13 residues. The V gene lost 10 bases and the J gene lost 0 bases, with 12 bases spanning the gap.

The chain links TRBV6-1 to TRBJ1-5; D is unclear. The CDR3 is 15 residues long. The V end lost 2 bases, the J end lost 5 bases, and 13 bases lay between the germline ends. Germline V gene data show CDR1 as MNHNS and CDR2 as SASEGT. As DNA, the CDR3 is TGTGCCAGCAGTGAAAGTTGGGGTGCGGATCAGCCCCAGCATTTT. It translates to CASSESWGADQPQHF.

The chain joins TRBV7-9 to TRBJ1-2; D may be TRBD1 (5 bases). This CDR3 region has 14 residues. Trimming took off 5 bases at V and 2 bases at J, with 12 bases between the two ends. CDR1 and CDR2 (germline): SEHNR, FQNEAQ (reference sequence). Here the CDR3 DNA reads TGTGCCAGCAGCACAGCGACAGCAAACTATGGCTACACCTTC. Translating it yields CASSTATANYGYTF.

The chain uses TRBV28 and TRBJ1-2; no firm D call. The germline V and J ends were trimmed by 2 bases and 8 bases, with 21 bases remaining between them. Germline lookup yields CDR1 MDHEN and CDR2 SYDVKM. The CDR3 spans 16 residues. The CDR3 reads CASSLRVRAGTGGYTF. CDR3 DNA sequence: TGTGCCAGCAGTTTAAGGGTCCGGGCCGGTACGGGAGGCTACACCTTC.

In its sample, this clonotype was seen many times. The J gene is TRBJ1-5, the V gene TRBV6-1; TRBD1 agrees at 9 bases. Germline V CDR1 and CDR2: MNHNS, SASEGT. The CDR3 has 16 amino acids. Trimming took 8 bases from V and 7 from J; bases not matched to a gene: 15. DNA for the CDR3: TGTGCCAGCTCAGGGCGGACAGGGGATGCAGGGCAGCCCCAGCATTTT. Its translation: CASSGRTGDAGQPQHF.

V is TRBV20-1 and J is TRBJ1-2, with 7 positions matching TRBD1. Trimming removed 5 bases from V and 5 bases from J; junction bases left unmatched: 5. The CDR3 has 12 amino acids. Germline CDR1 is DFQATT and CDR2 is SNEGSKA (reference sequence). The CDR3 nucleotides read TGCAGTGCTTCTCAGGGGGAATATGGCTACACCTTC. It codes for CSASQGEYGYTF.

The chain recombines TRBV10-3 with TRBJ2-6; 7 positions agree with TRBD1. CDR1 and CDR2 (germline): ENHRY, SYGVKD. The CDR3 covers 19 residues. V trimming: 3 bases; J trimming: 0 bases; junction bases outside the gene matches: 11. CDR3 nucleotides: TGTGCCATCAGTGACCCCGAAAGGGGGCCCAGCTCTGGGGCCAACGTCCTGACTTTC. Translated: CAISDPERGPSSGANVLTF.

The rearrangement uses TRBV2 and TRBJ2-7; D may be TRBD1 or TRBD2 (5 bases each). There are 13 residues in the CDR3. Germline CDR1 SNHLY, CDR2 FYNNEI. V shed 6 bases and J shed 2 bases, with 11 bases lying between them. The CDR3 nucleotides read TGTGCCAGCAGCCCCGGGGCGCCCTACGAGCAGTACTTC. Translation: CASSPGAPYEQYF.

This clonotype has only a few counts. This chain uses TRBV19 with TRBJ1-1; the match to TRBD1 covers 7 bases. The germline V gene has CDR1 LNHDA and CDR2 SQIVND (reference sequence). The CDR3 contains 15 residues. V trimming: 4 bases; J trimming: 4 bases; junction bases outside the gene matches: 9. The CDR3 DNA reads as TGTGCCAGTAGTAAAAAGGGGGCGCGGGGCACTGAAGCTTTCTTT. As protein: CASSKKGARGTEAFF.

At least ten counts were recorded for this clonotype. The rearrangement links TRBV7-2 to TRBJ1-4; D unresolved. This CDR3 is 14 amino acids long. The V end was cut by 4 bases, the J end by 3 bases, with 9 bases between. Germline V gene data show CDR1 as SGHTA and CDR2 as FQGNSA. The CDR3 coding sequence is TGTGCCAGCAGCTCGACCCTGGCTAATGAAAAACTGTTTTTT. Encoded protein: CASSSTLANEKLFF.

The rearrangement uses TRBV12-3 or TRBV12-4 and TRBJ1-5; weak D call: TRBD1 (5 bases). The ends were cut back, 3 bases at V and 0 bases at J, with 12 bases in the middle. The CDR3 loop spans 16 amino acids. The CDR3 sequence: CASSFGGIYSNQPQHF. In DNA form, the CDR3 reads TGTGCCAGCAGTTTCGGGGGGATTTATAGCAATCAGCCCCAGCATTTT.

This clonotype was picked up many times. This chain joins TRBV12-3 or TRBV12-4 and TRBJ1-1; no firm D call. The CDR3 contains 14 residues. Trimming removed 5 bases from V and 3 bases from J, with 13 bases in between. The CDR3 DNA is TGTGCCAGCAGTAGGGTCAGGACTTACACTGAAGCTTTCTTT. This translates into CASSRVRTYTEAFF.

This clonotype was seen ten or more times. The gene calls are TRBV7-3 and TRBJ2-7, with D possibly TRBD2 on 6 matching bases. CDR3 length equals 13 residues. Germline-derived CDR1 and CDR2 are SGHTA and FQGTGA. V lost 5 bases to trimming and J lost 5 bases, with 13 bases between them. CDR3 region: CASSIVGGDEQYF. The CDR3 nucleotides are TGTGCCAGCAGCATAGTGGGGGGTGACGAGCAGTACTTC.

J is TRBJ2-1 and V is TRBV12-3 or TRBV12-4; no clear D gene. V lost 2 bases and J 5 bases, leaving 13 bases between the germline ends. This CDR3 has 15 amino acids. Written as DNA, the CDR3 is TGTGCCAGCAGTTTATTGTGGCCATCCAACAATGAGCAGTTCTTC. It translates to CASSLLWPSNNEQFF.

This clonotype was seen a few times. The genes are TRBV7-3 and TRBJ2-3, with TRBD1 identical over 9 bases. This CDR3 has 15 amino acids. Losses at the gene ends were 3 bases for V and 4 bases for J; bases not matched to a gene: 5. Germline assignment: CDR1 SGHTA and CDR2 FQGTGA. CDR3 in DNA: TGTGCCAGCAGCTTCGGGGACAGGGTTTCAGATACGCAGTATTTT. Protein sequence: CASSFGDRVSDTQYF.

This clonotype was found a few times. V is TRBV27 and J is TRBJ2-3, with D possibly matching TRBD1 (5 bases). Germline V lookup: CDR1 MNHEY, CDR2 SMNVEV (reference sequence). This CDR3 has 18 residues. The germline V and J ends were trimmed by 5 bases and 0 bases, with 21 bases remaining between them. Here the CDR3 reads CASSGPSNRMTSTDTQYF. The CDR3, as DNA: TGTGCCAGCAGTGGCCCGAGCAACAGGATGACTAGCACAGATACGCAGTATTTT.

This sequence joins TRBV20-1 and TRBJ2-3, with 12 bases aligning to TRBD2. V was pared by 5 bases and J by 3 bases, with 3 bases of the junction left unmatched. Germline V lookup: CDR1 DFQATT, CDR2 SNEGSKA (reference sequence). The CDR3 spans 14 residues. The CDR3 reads CSALAGGPTDTQYF. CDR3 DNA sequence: TGCAGTGCTCTAGCGGGGGGGCCAACAGATACGCAGTATTTT.

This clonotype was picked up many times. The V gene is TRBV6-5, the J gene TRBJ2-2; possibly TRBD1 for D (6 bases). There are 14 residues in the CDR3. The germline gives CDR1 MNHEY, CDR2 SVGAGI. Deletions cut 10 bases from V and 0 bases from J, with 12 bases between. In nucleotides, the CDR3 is TGTGCCACAAAGGGACAAGCGAACACCGGGGAGCTGTTTTTT. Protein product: CATKGQANTGELFF.

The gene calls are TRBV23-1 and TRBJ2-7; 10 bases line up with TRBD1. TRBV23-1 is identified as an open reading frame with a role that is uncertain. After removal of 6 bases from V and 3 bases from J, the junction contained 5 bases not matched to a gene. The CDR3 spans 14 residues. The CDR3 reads CASRTGTGDYEQYF. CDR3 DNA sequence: TGCGCCAGCAGGACCGGGACAGGGGACTACGAGCAGTACTTC.

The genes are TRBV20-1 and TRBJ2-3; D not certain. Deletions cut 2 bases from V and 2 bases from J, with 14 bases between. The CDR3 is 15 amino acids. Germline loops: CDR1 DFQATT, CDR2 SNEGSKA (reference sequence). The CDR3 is CSARSGGFFTDTQYF. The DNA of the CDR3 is TGCAGTGCTAGATCTGGCGGCTTCTTCACAGATACGCAGTATTTT.

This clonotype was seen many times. Here the CDR3 reads CASSKLAGGPSDEQFF. CDR3 nucleotides: TGTGCCAGCAGCAAACTAGCGGGGGGGCCGTCCGATGAGCAGTTCTTC. The rearrangement uses TRBV21-1 and TRBJ2-1; the tabulated D call, TRBD2, remains unverified against the DNA. TRBV21-1 is reported as a pseudogene. This CDR3 region has 16 residues.

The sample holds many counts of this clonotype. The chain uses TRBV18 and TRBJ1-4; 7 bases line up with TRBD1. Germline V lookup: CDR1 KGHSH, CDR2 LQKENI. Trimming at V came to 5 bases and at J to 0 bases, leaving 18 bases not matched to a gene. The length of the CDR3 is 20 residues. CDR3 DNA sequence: TGTGCCAGCTCATTAAGCCCCGGGACAGCTTCCAGGTCAACTAATGAAAAACTGTTTTTT. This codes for CASSLSPGTASRSTNEKLFF.

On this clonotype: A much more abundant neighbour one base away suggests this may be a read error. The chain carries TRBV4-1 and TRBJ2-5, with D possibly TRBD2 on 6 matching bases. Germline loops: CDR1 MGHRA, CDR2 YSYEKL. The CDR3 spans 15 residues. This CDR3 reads CAGSQDRGTQETQYF. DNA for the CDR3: TGCGCCGGCAGCCAAGATCGCGGGACCCAAGAGACCCAGTACTTC.

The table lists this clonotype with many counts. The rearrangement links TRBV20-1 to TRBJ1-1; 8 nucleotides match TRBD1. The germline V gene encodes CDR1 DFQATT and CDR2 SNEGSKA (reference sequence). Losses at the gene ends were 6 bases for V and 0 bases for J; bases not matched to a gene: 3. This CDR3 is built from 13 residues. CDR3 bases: TGCAGTGCGGAGGACAGGGTGAACACTGAAGCTTTCTTT. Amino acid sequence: CSAEDRVNTEAFF.

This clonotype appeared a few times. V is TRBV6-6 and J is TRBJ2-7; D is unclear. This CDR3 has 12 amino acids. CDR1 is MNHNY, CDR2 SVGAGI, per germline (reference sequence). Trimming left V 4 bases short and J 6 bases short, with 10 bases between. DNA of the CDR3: TGTGCCAGCAGTTCCGAAGCTGTCGAGCAGTACTTC. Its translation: CASSSEAVEQYF.

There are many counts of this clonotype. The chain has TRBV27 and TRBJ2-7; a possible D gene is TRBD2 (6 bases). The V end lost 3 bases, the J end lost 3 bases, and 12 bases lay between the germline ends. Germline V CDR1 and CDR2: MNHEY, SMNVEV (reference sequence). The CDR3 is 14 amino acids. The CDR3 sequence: CASSLAGSYYEQYF. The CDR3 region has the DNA TGTGCCAGCAGTTTGGCCGGGAGTTACTACGAGCAGTACTTC.

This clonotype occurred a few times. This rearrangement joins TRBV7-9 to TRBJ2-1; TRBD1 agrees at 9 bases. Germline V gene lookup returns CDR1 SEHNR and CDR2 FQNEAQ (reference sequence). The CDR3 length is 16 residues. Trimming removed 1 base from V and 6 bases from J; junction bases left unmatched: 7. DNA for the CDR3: TGTGCCAGCAGCTTAGGGCCCGGGACAGGGTTCAATGAGCAGTTCTTC. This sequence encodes CASSLGPGTGFNEQFF.